These 18 T cell receptor beta chains were sequenced from one sample in a study of CD8 T cells in Susac syndrome. With random hexamers, roughly 0.5 to 1 ug RNA was reverse transcribed. TCRdb reanalysed the immunoSEQ multiplex PCR reads using MiXCR and keeps one entry per CDR3 protein. The table includes 80,000 or so distinct CDR3 sequences, approximately 96% detected once. The sequencing input was CD8+ T cells from PBMCs. Receptor source: a human donor with Susac syndrome.

The chain employs TRBV6-2 or TRBV6-3 and TRBJ2-2, with D hard to call. CDR1 MNHEY and CDR2 SVGEGT come from the germline V gene. Trimming removed 6 bases at V and 2 bases at J, with 1 base between. The CDR3 contains 11 residues. The CDR3 bases are TGTGCCAGCAGAAACACCGGGGAGCTGTTTTTT. Residues: CASRNTGELFF.

The chain is built from TRBV4-3 and TRBJ2-2, with D uncertain. CDR1 is LGHNA, CDR2 YSLEER, per germline. The CDR3 runs 14 residues. V was pared by 0 bases and J by 3 bases, with 5 bases between. The DNA of the CDR3 is TGCGCCAGCAGCCAAGATAGGTACACCGGGGAGCTGTTTTTT. Its translation: CASSQDRYTGELFF.

This clonotype was observed once. This rearrangement joins TRBV29-1 to TRBJ2-5; D gene uncertain. CDR1 and CDR2 from the germline V gene are SQVTM and ANQGSEA. Deletions cut 6 bases from V and 2 bases from J, with 13 bases between. This CDR3 is 13 amino acids long. The CDR3 DNA is TGCAGCGTCGATGGACGGATGCAAGAGACCCAGTACTTC. Its protein product is CSVDGRMQETQYF.

The V gene is TRBV30, the J gene TRBJ2-1; D unclear. V was trimmed by 2 bases and J by 7 bases, leaving 9 bases between them. Germline V gene data show CDR1 as GTSNPN and CDR2 as SVGIG (reference sequence). CDR3 length equals 12 residues. The CDR3 bases are TGTGCCTGGAGTAGGGCTGCAAATGAGCAGTTCTTC. This gives the protein CAWSRAANEQFF.

The gene calls are TRBV11-2 and TRBJ2-5; D might be TRBD1 (5 bases). Trimming left V 7 bases short and J 5 bases short, with 14 bases between. The V gene's germline CDR1 is SGHAT and CDR2 FQNNGV. This CDR3 is built from 13 residues. This CDR3 is CASTWGPAETQYF. CDR3 in DNA: TGTGCCAGCACCTGGGGCCCCGCGGAGACCCAGTACTTC.

This chain connects TRBV25-1 to TRBJ1-2; D unclear. The germline CDR1 and CDR2 sequences are MGHDK and SYGVNS. V was clipped by 0 bases and J by 4 bases, with 6 bases between them. This CDR3 region has 13 residues. CDR3 residues: CASSEYGSYGYTF. The CDR3 nucleotides read TGTGCCAGCAGTGAATACGGGTCCTATGGCTACACCTTC.

This chain connects TRBV20-1 to TRBJ2-7; no reliable D call. The germline CDR1 and CDR2 sequences are DFQATT and SNEGSKA (reference sequence). The ends were cut back, 4 bases at V and 3 bases at J, with 13 bases in the middle. The CDR3 covers 13 residues. CDR3 sequence (DNA): TGCAGTGCTACGGACCTCCCGGACTACGAGCAGTACTTC. Residues: CSATDLPDYEQYF.

The J gene is TRBJ2-7, the V gene TRBV30, with TRBD1 matching 8 bases. The germline V gene has CDR1 GTSNPN and CDR2 SVGIG (reference sequence). Trimming at V came to 1 base and at J to 5 bases, leaving 7 bases not matched to a gene. There are 14 residues in the CDR3. CDR3 loop: CAWSGDRGTHEQYF. In nucleotides, the CDR3 is TGTGCCTGGAGTGGCGACAGGGGAACCCACGAGCAGTACTTC.

This clonotype was counted a single time. This chain links TRBV28 with TRBJ1-5, with a possible D match to TRBD1 (6 bases). V lost 4 bases to trimming and J lost 3 bases, with 13 bases between them. The CDR3 runs 15 residues. Germline CDR1 reads MDHEN; CDR2 reads SYDVKM. CDR3 bases: TGTGCCAGCAGTTCCCTAGGACAGCCCAATCAGCCCCAGCATTTT. Residues: CASSSLGQPNQPQHF.

The sample holds one count of this clonotype. The chain has TRBV6-2 or TRBV6-3 and TRBJ2-1; D is undetermined. CDR1 and CDR2 (germline): MNHEY, SVGEGT. This CDR3 has 14 amino acids. V was clipped by 4 bases and J by 0 bases, with 7 bases between them. The CDR3 region has the DNA TGTGCCAGCAGTTGGTTGAGCTCCTACAATGAGCAGTTCTTC. This codes for CASSWLSSYNEQFF.

The rearrangement joins TRBV11-2 to TRBJ2-7, with D perhaps matching TRBD1 or TRBD2 (5 bases each). The V end was cut by 5 bases, the J end by 5 bases, with 16 bases between. Germline lookup yields CDR1 SGHAT and CDR2 FQNNGV. CDR3 length: 14 residues. CDR3 DNA sequence: TGTGCCAGCAGCGTCGGGACGCAGGCCCACGAGCAGTACTTC. Translating gives CASSVGTQAHEQYF.

The genes are TRBV27 and TRBJ2-1; tentative D call: TRBD2 (7 bases). Germline-derived CDR1 and CDR2 are MNHEY and SMNVEV (reference sequence). The ends were cut back, 6 bases at V and 14 bases at J, with 23 bases in the middle. The CDR3 sequence is 14 residues long. CDR3 sequence reads: CASSPGGAYYSEFF. The CDR3 DNA reads as TGTGCCAGCAGCCCGGGGGGCGCGTATTATTCGGAGTTCTTC.

The rearrangement links TRBV27 to TRBJ2-3; D gene uncertain. This CDR3 spans 11 amino acids. Trimming pared 6 bases from V and 3 bases from J, leaving 4 bases between. CDR1 and CDR2 from the germline V gene are MNHEY and SMNVEV (reference sequence). The CDR3 region has the DNA TGTGCCAGCAGGAAAACAGATACGCAGTATTTT. It specifies CASRKTDTQYF.

The chain recombines TRBV24-1 with TRBJ1-5; possible D gene TRBD1, 6 bases. Germline V gene sequence: CDR1 KGHDR, CDR2 SFDVKD. The ends were cut back, 9 bases at V and 3 bases at J, with 11 bases in the middle. The CDR3 totals 13 residues. Here the CDR3 reads CATQGGDNQPQHF. CDR3 sequence (DNA): TGTGCCACCCAAGGGGGGGACAATCAGCCCCAGCATTTT.

The genes are TRBV2 and TRBJ2-1; 8 nucleotides agree with TRBD2. CDR1 and CDR2 from the germline V gene are SNHLY and FYNNEI. CDR3 size: 14 residues. The junction had 5 bases not matched to a gene; V was cut back by 7 bases and J by 3 bases. CDR3 region: CASKPTSDYNEQFF. The CDR3 DNA follows: TGTGCCAGCAAACCGACTAGCGACTACAATGAGCAGTTCTTC.

The J gene is TRBJ2-7, the V gene TRBV20-1; 14 bases are a match to TRBD2. CDR3 length: 15 residues. CDR1 is DFQATT and CDR2 is SNEGSKA in the germline V gene (reference sequence). V lost 0 bases and J lost 4; bases outside the gene matches: 2. The CDR3 loop reads CSARDGTSGGYEQYF. The CDR3 DNA follows: TGCAGTGCTAGAGATGGGACTAGCGGGGGTTACGAGCAGTACTTC.

This sequence joins TRBV20-1 and TRBJ1-2, with 7 bases fitting TRBD1. The CDR3 extends over 14 amino acids. The trim removed 0 bases at V and 4 bases at J, leaving 5 bases unmatched. Germline lookup yields CDR1 DFQATT and CDR2 SNEGSKA (reference sequence). CDR3 DNA: TGCAGTGCTAGAGACCCGGACAGGACCTATGGCTACACCTTC. It translates to CSARDPDRTYGYTF.

The chain links TRBV12-3 or TRBV12-4 to TRBJ1-2, with TRBD1 identical over 7 bases. The CDR3 sequence is 15 residues long. With 3 bases clipped from V and 0 bases from J, the junction kept 4 bases outside the gene matches. CDR3 in amino acids: CASSFGGQTNYGYTF. The CDR3 DNA follows: TGTGCCAGCAGTTTCGGGGGACAGACTAACTATGGCTACACCTTC.